These T cell receptor beta chains were read from a single sample in a study of CD8+CD57+ T cells in acquired aplastic anemia. TCRdb fed the reads into MiXCR, producing one record per CDR3 protein. The data hold more than 150,000 distinct CDR3 sequences, with about 50% observed a single time. Material: sorted CD4+, CD8+, or CD8+CD57+ T cells (not recorded which) from PBMCs. The receptors stem from a human donor with aplastic anemia. CDR3s include the opening cysteine and the closing phenylalanine or tryptophan. A D gene is named only where the DNA matches it firmly. Not all rows give a size; the values are once, few, many and, for expanded clones, a class.

j_gene,v_gene,abundance,d_gene,CDR3aa,CDR3nt
TRBJ2-3,TRBV10-3,.,TRBD1,CAISKRSGTGAPNTQYF,TGTGCCATCAGTAAGAGGTCCGGGACAGGGGCCCCAAATACGCAGTATTTT
TRBJ2-7,TRBV6-6,many,.,CASSYSQRTLSYEQYF,TGTGCCAGCAGTTACTCCCAACGGACCCTCTCCTACGAGCAGTACTTC
TRBJ2-5,TRBV7-2,.,TRBD2,CASSQDFREGHETQYF,TGTGCCAGCAGCCAAGATTTTCGGGAGGGCCATGAGACCCAGTACTTC
TRBJ2-5,TRBV7-3,few,.,CASSFAGFFQETQYF,TGTGCCAGCAGCTTCGCAGGGTTCTTCCAAGAGACCCAGTACTTC
TRBJ2-2,TRBV20-1,many,TRBD2,CSAGSGGNTGELFF,TGCAGTGCTGGTAGCGGGGGTAACACCGGGGAGCTGTTTTTT
TRBJ2-7,TRBV19,many,.,CASSKRGGTYSYEQYF,TGTGCCAGTAGTAAGCGCGGCGGGACATACTCCTACGAGCAGTACTTC
TRBJ1-6,TRBV25-1,.,TRBD1,CASGRQGDNSPLHF,TGTGCCAGCGGCAGACAGGGAGATAATTCACCCCTCCACTTT
TRBJ1-5,TRBV30,many,.,CAWSTGRGGQPQHF,TGTGCCTGGAGTACGGGCAGGGGTGGTCAGCCCCAGCATTTT
TRBJ1-5,TRBV24-1,.,TRBD1,CATSEEGTVWGGPQHF,TGTGCCACCAGTGAAGAGGGGACAGTCTGGGGAGGCCCCCAGCATTTT
TRBJ2-1,TRBV19,once,.,CASSTRTDNEQFF,TGTGCCAGTAGCACCCGAACCGACAATGAGCAGTTCTTC
TRBJ1-1,TRBV7-3,once,.,CASSIQGNTEASF,TGTGCCAGCAGCATCCAGGGCAACACTGAAGCTTCCTTT
TRBJ2-4,TRBV29-1,.,.,CSVRESIQYF,TGCAGCGTTAGGGAAAGCATTCAGTACTTC
TRBJ2-1,TRBV10-1,.,.,CASSESGSGDEQFF,TGCGCCAGCAGTGAGTCAGGGTCGGGGGATGAGCAGTTCTTC
TRBJ1-2,TRBV19,.,.,CASSKQEVGYTF,TGTGCCAGTAGTAAACAGGAGGTTGGCTACACCTTC
TRBJ1-1,TRBV9,few,TRBD1,CASRQGATEAFF,TGTGCCAGCAGACAGGGGGCCACTGAAGCTTTCTTT
TRBJ1-2,TRBV27,.,.,CASSFSANYGYTF,TGTGCCAGCAGTTTTTCAGCTAACTATGGCTACACCTTC
TRBJ2-1,TRBV24-1,.,TRBD1,CATSARRAGGARNEQFF,TGTGCCACCAGTGCTCGCAGGGCAGGGGGCGCGAGGAATGAGCAGTTCTTC